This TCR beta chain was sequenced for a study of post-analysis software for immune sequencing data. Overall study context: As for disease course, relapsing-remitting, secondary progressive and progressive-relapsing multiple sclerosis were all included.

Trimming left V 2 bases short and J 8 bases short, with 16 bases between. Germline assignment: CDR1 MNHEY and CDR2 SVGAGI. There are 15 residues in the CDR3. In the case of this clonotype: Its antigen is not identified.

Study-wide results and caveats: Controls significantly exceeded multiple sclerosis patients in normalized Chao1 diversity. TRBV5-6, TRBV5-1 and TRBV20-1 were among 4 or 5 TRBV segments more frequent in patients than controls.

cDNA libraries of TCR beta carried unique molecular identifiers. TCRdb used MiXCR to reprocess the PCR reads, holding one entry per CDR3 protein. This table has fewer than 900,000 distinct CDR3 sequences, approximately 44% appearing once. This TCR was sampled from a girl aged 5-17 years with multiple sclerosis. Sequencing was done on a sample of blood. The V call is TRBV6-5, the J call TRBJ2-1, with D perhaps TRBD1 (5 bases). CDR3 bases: TGTGCCAGCAGTTACGGCCCGCCCAAGGGGTATGAGCAGTTCTTC. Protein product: CASSYGPPKGYEQFF.